One sample yielded the 9 T cell receptor beta chains listed below, sequenced in a study of T cells in Graves' hyperthyroidism and ophthalmopathy. Amplified TCR beta CDR3 regions came from RNA transcripts. The HTBI primer set was used in a first-round RT-PCR of the TCR CDR3. TCRdb reanalysed the multiplex PCR reads using MiXCR and keeps one entry per CDR3 protein. Of under 350,000 distinct CDR3 sequences listed, around 25% were seen once; the top ten hold about a quarter. What was sequenced was blood. The receptors come from a man in his forties with Graves' hyperthyroidism that later progressed to Graves' ophthalmopathy.

This clonotype was seen many times. J is TRBJ1-2 and V is TRBV12-3 or TRBV12-4; no firm D call. Trimming pared 5 bases from V and 6 bases from J, leaving 13 bases between. The CDR3 runs to 13 residues. The CDR3 nucleotides are TGTGCCAGCAGTCCTCATAAGGGTCATGGCTACACCTTC. Its translation is CASSPHKGHGYTF.

This chain links TRBV6-5 with TRBJ1-5; perhaps TRBD1 as D (5 bases). This CDR3 is built from 16 residues. Trimming shortened V by 4 bases and J by 4 bases, and 17 bases separated the two germline ends. Germline CDR1 is MNHEY and CDR2 is SVGAGI. CDR3 nucleotide sequence: TGTGCCAGCAGTTCCGCCGGGGCAGTCCAGAATCAGCCCCAGCATTTT. Its translation: CASSSAGAVQNQPQHF.

This clonotype has a count of ten or more. The gene calls are TRBV28 and TRBJ1-5; possible D gene TRBD1, 5 bases. V was pared by 5 bases and J by 3 bases, with 14 bases between. The CDR3 is made up of 15 amino acids. Looked up from germline, CDR1 is MDHEN and CDR2 is SYDVKM. CDR3 sequence reads: CASSPLGGDNQPQHF. The CDR3, as DNA: TGTGCCAGCAGTCCACTTGGGGGAGACAATCAGCCCCAGCATTTT.

This clonotype was seen ten or more times. The J gene is TRBJ2-7, the V gene TRBV6-5; D gene ambiguous. V was trimmed by 5 bases and J by 7 bases, leaving 18 bases between them. CDR1 is MNHEY, CDR2 SVGAGI, per germline. The CDR3 is made up of 14 amino acids. The CDR3 nucleotides read TGTGCCAGCAGTATTCGAAACTCACCCAAGGAGCAGTACTTC. Protein: CASSIRNSPKEQYF.

This clonotype was recorded at least ten times. J is TRBJ2-7 and V is TRBV6-5; 12 nucleotides match TRBD2. Germline V lookup: CDR1 MNHEY, CDR2 SVGAGI. V dropped 8 bases and J dropped 4; count of bases not matched to a gene: 3. This CDR3 comprises 13 residues. DNA of the CDR3: TGTGCCAGCTTCGGGACTAGCGGGTACGAGCAGTACTTC. It codes for CASFGTSGYEQYF.

This clonotype came up many times. This chain connects TRBV7-3 to TRBJ2-5; 7 positions match TRBD1. The CDR3 spans 15 residues. The V and J ends lost 5 bases and 4 bases, in that order; junction bases with no gene match: 10. The germline gives CDR1 SGHTA, CDR2 FQGTGA. Here the CDR3 DNA reads TGTGCCAGCAGCCCGGGACAGTTAGTTGGAGAGACCCAGTACTTC. It translates to CASSPGQLVGETQYF.

There are many counts of this clonotype. The chain links TRBV6-2 or TRBV6-3 to TRBJ2-5; TRBD2 matches at 10 bases. Unmatched junction bases numbered 5, after V lost 5 bases and J lost 5 bases. The CDR3 runs to 14 residues. Germline V CDR1 and CDR2: MNHEY, SVGEGT. The CDR3 nucleotides read TGTGCCAGCAGTAACCCGGGACTAGCGGAGACCCAGTACTTC. Its translation: CASSNPGLAETQYF.

This clonotype was seen repeatedly, ten times or more. The gene calls are TRBV2 and TRBJ1-5; D remains ambiguous. With 3 bases removed from V and 6 bases from J, the gap between germline ends came to 12 bases. Germline V gene sequence: CDR1 SNHLY, CDR2 FYNNEI. The CDR3 extends over 14 amino acids. As DNA, the CDR3 is TGTGCCAGCAGTGATGCCTACCGGGGTCAGCCCCAGCATTTT. This gives the protein CASSDAYRGQPQHF. Drawing the rest from reference TRBV2 and TRBJ1-5, the complete variable domain is EPEVTQTPSHQVTQMGQEVILRCVPISNHLYFYWYRQILGQKVEFLVSFYNNEISEKSEIFDDQFSVERPDGSNFTLKIRSTKLEDSAMYFCASSDAYRGQPQHFGDGTRLSIL.

This clonotype was seen many times. CDR3 amino acids: CASSPHLPGHPRGQPQHF. In DNA form, the CDR3 reads TGTGCCAGCAGTCCCCATCTTCCGGGACATCCCAGGGGGCAGCCCCAGCATTTT. This sequence joins TRBV27 and TRBJ1-5, with TRBD1 matching 7 bases. V dropped 5 bases and J dropped 7; count of bases not matched to a gene: 20. This CDR3 is 18 amino acids long. Germline values: CDR1 MNHEY, CDR2 SMNVEV (reference sequence).